Here is one T cell receptor beta chain with its context. Its specificity is unknown. Terminally differentiated effector memory CD45RA+ cells were left out of the naive CD8 fraction, which was CD45RO-negative and positively selected for CCR7. This entry comes from a study of shared clonotypes between healthy human individuals. This CDR3 contains 15 residues. In germline, CDR1 is SGHDN, CDR2 FVKESK. Trimming took off 0 bases at V and 10 bases at J, with 18 bases between the two ends. General observations from the study: The researchers took only blood, and tissue repertoires probably look different. The naive CD4 repertoires of several donors were compared, and about 5% of clonotypes were shared.

Across several immunoSEQ plates, the genomic DNA of each subset was split evenly. TCRdb's copy holds only in-frame clones and misses some; the assay was immunoSEQ multiplex PCR. Among over 2 million clones listed, 85% to 95% were seen once. This receptor was taken from a man between 18 and 35 years old in good health. The V call is TRBV14, the J call TRBJ1-2, with D perhaps matching TRBD1 (5 bases). Input material: naive CD8+ T cells sorted from blood. Written as DNA, the CDR3 is TGTGCCAGCAGCCAAGATCGATCGCAGGGCGACGACTACACCTTC. Its translation is CASSQDRSQGDDYTF.